The 4 T cell receptor beta chains below come from one sample, sequenced in a study of blood T cells in healthy people across ages. Through a sample-barcoded 5' primer and a J-beta primer mix, a second PCR was run for about 7 to 12 cycles. From the 5' RACE reads, TCRdb called clonotypes with MiXCR, one entry per CDR3 protein. The sample includes 1.4 million or so distinct CDR3 sequences, less than 45% seen only once; the top ten take approximately 4%. Input material: blood. The receptor set was obtained from a woman under 30 in good health.

This clonotype was picked up a small number of times. The chain combines TRBV10-3 with TRBJ2-7, with 11 bases fitting TRBD1. The CDR3 runs to 14 residues. The V gene end was trimmed by 6 bases and the J gene end by 4 bases; junction bases not matched to a gene: 5. The V gene's germline CDR1 is ENHRY and CDR2 SYGVKD. DNA of the CDR3: TGTGCCATCAGGGGGACAGGGGGATCATACGAGCAGTACTTC. Translating gives CAIRGTGGSYEQYF.

The sample holds a few counts of this clonotype. The V and J genes are TRBV3-1 and TRBJ2-3, with D unresolved. The CDR3 sequence is 13 residues long. Looked up from germline, CDR1 is LGHDT and CDR2 is YNNKEL (reference sequence). The V end was cut by 4 bases, the J end by 4 bases, with 9 bases between. The CDR3 bases are TGTGCCAGCAGCCTTGGAACCCCAGATACGCAGTATTTT. Translation gives CASSLGTPDTQYF.

The chain joins TRBV4-3 to TRBJ2-1; 8 nucleotides align to TRBD2. This CDR3 contains 18 residues. V was clipped by 3 bases and J by 4 bases; unmatched bases: 14. CDR1 and CDR2 (germline): LGHNA, YSLEER. The CDR3 bases are TGCGCCAGCAGCCATGAGATAGGTGGGACTAGTACTTACAATGAGCAGTTCTTC. Amino acids: CASSHEIGGTSTYNEQFF.

This clonotype was recorded a few times. The chain combines TRBV6-2 or TRBV6-3 with TRBJ2-3; TRBD2 matches 10 bases. J was trimmed by 2 bases and V by 7 bases; bases with no gene match: 6. Germline CDR1 is MNHEY and CDR2 is SVGEGT. There are 15 residues in the CDR3. CDR3 loop: CASNGLAENTDTQYF. CDR3 in DNA: TGTGCCAGCAACGGACTAGCGGAAAACACAGATACGCAGTATTTT.